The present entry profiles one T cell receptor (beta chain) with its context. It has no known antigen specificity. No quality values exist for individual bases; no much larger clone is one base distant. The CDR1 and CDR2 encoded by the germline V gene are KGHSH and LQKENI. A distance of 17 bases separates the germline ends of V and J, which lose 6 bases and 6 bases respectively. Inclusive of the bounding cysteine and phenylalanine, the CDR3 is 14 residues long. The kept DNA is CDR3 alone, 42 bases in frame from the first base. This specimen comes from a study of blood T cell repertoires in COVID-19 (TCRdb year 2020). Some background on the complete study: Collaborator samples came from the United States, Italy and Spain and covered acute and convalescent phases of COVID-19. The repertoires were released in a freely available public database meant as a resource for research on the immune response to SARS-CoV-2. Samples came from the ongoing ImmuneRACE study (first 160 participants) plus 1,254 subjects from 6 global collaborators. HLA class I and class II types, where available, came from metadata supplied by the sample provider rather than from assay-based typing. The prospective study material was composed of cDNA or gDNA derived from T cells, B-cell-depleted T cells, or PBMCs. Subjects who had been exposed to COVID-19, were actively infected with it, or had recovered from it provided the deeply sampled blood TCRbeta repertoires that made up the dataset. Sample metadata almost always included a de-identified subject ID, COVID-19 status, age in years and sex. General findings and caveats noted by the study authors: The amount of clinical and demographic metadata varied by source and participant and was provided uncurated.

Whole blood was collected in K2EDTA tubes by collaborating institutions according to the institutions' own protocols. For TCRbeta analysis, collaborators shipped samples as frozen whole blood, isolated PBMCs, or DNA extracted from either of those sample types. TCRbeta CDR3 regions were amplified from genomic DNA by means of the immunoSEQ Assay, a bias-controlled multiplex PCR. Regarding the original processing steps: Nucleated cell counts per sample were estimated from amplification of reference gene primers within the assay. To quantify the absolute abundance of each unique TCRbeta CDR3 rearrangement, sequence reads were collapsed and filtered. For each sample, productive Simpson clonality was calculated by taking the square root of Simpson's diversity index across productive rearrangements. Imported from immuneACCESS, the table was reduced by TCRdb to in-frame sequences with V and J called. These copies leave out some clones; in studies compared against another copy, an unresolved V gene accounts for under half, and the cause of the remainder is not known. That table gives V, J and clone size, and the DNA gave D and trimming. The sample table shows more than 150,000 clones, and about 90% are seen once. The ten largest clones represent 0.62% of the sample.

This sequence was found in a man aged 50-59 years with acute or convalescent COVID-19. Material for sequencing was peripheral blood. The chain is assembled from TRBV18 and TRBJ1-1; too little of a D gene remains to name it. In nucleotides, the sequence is TGTGCCAGCTCTCCCCGATTCACCCAGGCTGAAGCTTTCTTT. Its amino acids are CASSPRFTQAEAFF.